This T cell receptor beta chain was documented in a study of CD8 T cells in Susac syndrome. As for the study in general: Patients with Susac syndrome were therapy-naive, treated with corticosteroids, or treated with intravenous immunoglobulin alone when blood was collected. General study results and limits: The CD4+ T cell repertoire of patients with Susac syndrome showed no detectable clonal expansion.

V was clipped by 4 bases and J by 6 bases; unmatched bases: 7. CDR1 and CDR2 from the germline V gene are GTSNPN and SVGIG (reference sequence). CDR3 length equals 16 residues. This clonotype is a singleton in its sample. Its antigen is unidentified. The authors reverse transcribed about 0.45 to 1 ug RNA with random hexamers. With immunoSEQ multiplex PCR, TCR beta CDR3 was amplified across 54 Vbeta and 13 Jbeta. TCRdb fed the immunoSEQ multiplex PCR reads into MiXCR, producing one record per CDR3 protein. The table lists approximately 190,000 distinct CDR3 sequences, more than 90% of them singletons. The authors carried out high-throughput sequencing of TCR beta. They applied it to CD8+ and CD4+ T cells obtained from blood.

The TCR sequence derives from a human donor with Susac syndrome. The rearrangement uses TRBV30 and TRBJ2-3; 16 bases map to TRBD2. Input material: CD4+ T cells from PBMCs. The CDR3 DNA sequence: TGTGCCTGGATGGGACTAGCGGGGGGGTCGATTGATACGCAGTATTTT. This gives the protein CAWMGLAGGSIDTQYF.